This paragraph covers one TCR beta chain sequence. Antigen unknown. This entry comes from a study of T cells in Graves' hyperthyroidism and ophthalmopathy. Regarding the study as a whole: The majority of expanded thyroid clonotypes above 0.001 also appeared in blood.

This CDR3 is 12 amino acids long. The germline V and J ends were trimmed by 4 bases and 8 bases, with 13 bases remaining between them. Germline CDR1 reads DFQATT; CDR2 reads SNEGSKA (reference sequence). Template material for amplifying TCR beta CDR3 regions consisted of RNA transcripts. When the TCR CDR3 underwent first-round RT-PCR, the HTBI primer set was used. TCRdb itself ran the multiplex PCR reads through MiXCR, one entry per CDR3 protein. In the table there are fewer than 350,000 distinct CDR3 sequences, around a fifth of which are singletons. Cells are PBMCs isolated from more than 8.5 ml of fresh blood.

The clonotype originates from a woman aged 50 to 65 with Graves' hyperthyroidism. The chain carries TRBV20-1 and TRBJ2-3; possibly TRBD2 for D (6 bases). The source material was blood. DNA of the CDR3: TGCAGTGCTAACGGGGGTAGTGGTACGCAGTATTTT. Translating it yields CSANGGSGTQYF.